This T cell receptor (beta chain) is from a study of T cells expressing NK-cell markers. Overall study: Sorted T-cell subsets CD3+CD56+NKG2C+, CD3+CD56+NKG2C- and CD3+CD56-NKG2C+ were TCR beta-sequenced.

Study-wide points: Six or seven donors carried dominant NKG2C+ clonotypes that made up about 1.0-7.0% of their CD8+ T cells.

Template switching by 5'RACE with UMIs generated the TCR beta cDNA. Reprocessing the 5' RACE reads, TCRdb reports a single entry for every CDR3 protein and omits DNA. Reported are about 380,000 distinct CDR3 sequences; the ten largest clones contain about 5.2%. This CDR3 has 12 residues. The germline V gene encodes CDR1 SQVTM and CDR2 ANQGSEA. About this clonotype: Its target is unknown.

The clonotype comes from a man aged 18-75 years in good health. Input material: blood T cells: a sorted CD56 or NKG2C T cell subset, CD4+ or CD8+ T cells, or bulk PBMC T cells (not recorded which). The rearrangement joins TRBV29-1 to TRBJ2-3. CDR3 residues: CSVRLATDTQYF.